The present T cell receptor beta chain was sequenced within a study of T cells in Graves' hyperthyroidism and ophthalmopathy (dated by TCRdb to between 2018 and 2020). About the study as a whole: Peripheral blood samples were taken at initial diagnosis, before any treatment was given. Following sampling, methimazole starting at 30 mg daily was given to hyperthyroidism patients, and high-dose intravenous methylprednisolone was given to ophthalmopathy patients. Prospective prediction of ophthalmopathy was tested in an independent validation cohort consisting of 18 to 20 hyperthyroidism patients and some 15 patients who later progressed to ophthalmopathy. Thyroid tissue and blood T-cell repertoires from several Graves' hyperthyroidism patients were also compared in the study. To identify TCR V-J signatures that set the groups apart, the researchers used a discovery cohort of about a hundred patients, made up of under 50 with Graves' ophthalmopathy and around 58 with stable Graves' hyperthyroidism. The paper reports TCR Vbeta CDR3 sequencing of roughly 140 peripheral blood samples: 43 ophthalmopathy, 75 to 80 hyperthyroidism and approximately 17 progressor patients. The 100 or so discovery patients were divided at random into training and test sets in a 7:3 ratio.

About this clonotype: Its target antigen remains unknown. The sample holds no much larger clone one base away, and base qualities are not on file.

Ophthalmopathy patients had moderately to severely active disease, with a Clinical Activity Score of 3 or more, a NOSPECS grade of 4 or more, and a disease duration of less than 3 months. Any patient with an uncontrolled infection, another autoimmune disease, pregnancy or lactation was excluded. Diagnoses were established on the basis of clinical symptoms, serum thyroxine and TRAb, thyroid ultrasound, and orbital computed tomography. Ficoll-Paque density gradient centrifugation was used to isolate PBMCs from about 9 ml of fresh peripheral blood. Total RNA was extracted with Trizol reagent, and quality was checked on an Agilent 2100 Bioanalyzer. The full study reports these points: Sample size was not statistically predetermined, and blinding of investigators to group allocation was not performed. In validation, the model predicted progression to ophthalmopathy with roughly 66% sensitivity and roughly 72% specificity, a median of 6.5 months before onset. Blood samples also contained most of the expanded thyroid clonotypes (frequency above 0.001), which suggests that blood repertoires may reflect thyroid immune responses. A model built on a 13 V-J signature distinguished ophthalmopathy from stable hyperthyroidism, reaching about 89% sensitivity and 81.08% specificity in cross-validation and 80%/75% in testing.

Amplification of TCR beta CDR3 regions was carried out from RNA transcripts. For the first round of RT-PCR on the TCR CDR3, the HTBI primer set was used together with the Qiagen OneStep RT-PCR kit. A second multiplex PCR round built the libraries, followed by size selection and purification. The libraries were sequenced on an Illumina HiSeq2000 using paired-end 100 bp reads. As for the authors' bioinformatics: SOAPnuke was used to process the raw data, removing reads that contained adapters or uncalled bases, had a mean Phred below 15, or lacked an exact match to the constant primer or identifier. High-quality paired reads were merged with COPE v1.2.5, and unique nucleotide sequences were defined as clonotypes. MiTCR v1.1 was used to align clonotypes to the IMGT TRBV, TRBD and TRBJ reference segments. The analysis included only V-J combinations with a frequency above 0.0001, which together covered 99% to 99.2% of the repertoires. A TCS score was defined as the ratio between F50 (clonal expansion) and ExV (chaos), using BLOSUM62-based TCRdist between CDR3 peptides within each V-J. Welch's t-statistics and random forest reduced roughly 530 V-J features to roughly 13, which were used in a naive Bayes classifier (R e1071). The public reads were reanalyzed by TCRdb: fastp trimming at Q25, MiXCR alignment, in-frame beta chains only. Records with the same CDR3 protein are collapsed into one entry carrying the most frequent genes and DNA. These V and J calls originate from TCRdb's pipeline instead of the authors' own analysis. Present in this sample are about half a million distinct CDR3 sequences, 20% to 25% of which were seen just once. The ten top clones hold approximately 49% of the sample.

The CDR3 has 13 amino acids, counting the end cysteine and phenylalanine. Only CDR3 DNA remains: 39 bases, in frame from the first base. Cut back by 8 bases and 1 base, the V and J ends lie 13 bases apart. The germline V gene (reference sequence) gives CDR1 as DFQATT and CDR2 as SNEGSKA. This TCR was sampled from a woman aged 70 to 79 with Graves' ophthalmopathy. Sample: blood. Recombination connected TRBV20-1 to TRBJ2-3, with the D gene uncertain. The DNA reads as follows: TGCAGTCCTCTAGGTGCTGGCACAGATACGCAGTATTTT. This yields the protein CSPLGAGTDTQYF.